Below are 17 T cell receptor beta chains sequenced from a single sample in a study of T-cell reconstitution after alpha-beta-depleted transplantation in children (dated by TCRdb to 2016 to 2017). The library was prepared using PCR. Sequencing relied on an Illumina HiSeq 2500. To normalize quantification of the TCRbeta repertoire, the TCR libraries were built with molecular barcoding that relied on unique molecular identifiers. TCRdb handled the public reads itself, with Q25 trimming in fastp and clone calling in MiXCR, and kept productive beta chains. Records with the same CDR3 protein are collapsed into one entry carrying the most frequent genes and DNA. Across this sample there are 540,000 or so distinct CDR3 sequences, with 23% seen only once. In total, the top ten clones hold over 12% of the sample. The sample's treatment or condition label is to be understood as: allogeneic hematopoietic cell transplantation with graft depleted of TCRalphabeta T cells and CD19 B cells.

Sample: PBMCs, mostly from graft donor cells, taken 360 days after TCRalphabeta/CD19-depleted stem cell transplant. The receptor set was obtained from a boy in the first two years of life who had a stem cell transplant for acute myeloid leukemia, so the T cells may come from the graft donor.

This chain links TRBV20-1 with TRBJ2-2, with D tentatively TRBD1 or TRBD2 (5 bases each). V gave up 5 bases and J gave up 1 base, with 17 bases separating them. This CDR3 is 16 amino acids long. The germline V gene has CDR1 DFQATT and CDR2 SNEGSKA (reference sequence). CDR3 residues: CSARRFRDGNTGELFF. The CDR3 bases are TGCAGTGCTCGTCGCTTCCGGGACGGGAACACCGGGGAGCTGTTTTTT.

This clonotype showed up just once. The chain recombines TRBV29-1 with TRBJ1-2, with D possibly matching TRBD1 (5 bases). CDR3 length equals 9 residues. The V gene lost 4 bases and the J gene lost 10 bases, with 7 bases spanning the gap. Germline CDR1 and CDR2: SQVTM and ANQGSEA. The CDR3 nucleotides read TGCAGCGTTGGACAGTTCTACACCTTC. Amino acid sequence: CSVGQFYTF.

The CDR3 protein is CAIRTGGLYEQYF. The CDR3 DNA sequence: TGTGCCATCAGGACAGGGGGCCTTTACGAGCAGTACTTC. This chain uses TRBV10-3 with TRBJ2-7; TRBD1 aligns across 10 bases. CDR1 and CDR2 (germline): ENHRY, SYGVKD. The V gene end was trimmed by 6 bases and the J gene end by 4 bases; junction bases not matched to a gene: 3. The CDR3 length is 13 residues.

The chain employs TRBV29-1 and TRBJ1-1, with D tentatively TRBD1 (5 bases). There are 13 residues in the CDR3. From germline, CDR1 is SQVTM and CDR2 ANQGSEA. Trimming removed 1 base at V and 8 bases at J, with 14 bases between. This CDR3 reads CSVEVRTNFEAFF. CDR3 nucleotides: TGCAGCGTTGAAGTCCGGACAAATTTCGAAGCTTTCTTT.

V is TRBV30 and J is TRBJ1-6; D remains unclear. The CDR3 sequence is 13 residues long. The germline V gene encodes CDR1 GTSNPN and CDR2 SVGIG (reference sequence). V shed 3 bases and J shed 12 bases, with 15 bases lying between them. The CDR3 sequence: CAWRLYSAGPLHF. In nucleotides, the CDR3 is TGTGCCTGGAGATTGTACAGCGCCGGACCCCTCCACTTT.

This clonotype was observed a few times. CDR3 bases: TGCAGTGCTAGATCATACCTAGCGGGGGGGCTGGCCGCACAAGAGACCCAGTACTTC. Translating gives CSARSYLAGGLAAQETQYF. The chain uses TRBV20-1 and TRBJ2-5, with 12 bases that match TRBD2. Trimming removed 2 bases from V and 2 bases from J; junction bases left unmatched: 15. The length of the CDR3 is 19 residues. The germline gives CDR1 DFQATT, CDR2 SNEGSKA (reference sequence).

This clonotype was recorded a few times. This sequence joins TRBV6-5 and TRBJ2-5; TRBD1 matches at 10 bases. The germline V gene has CDR1 MNHEY and CDR2 SVGAGI. V lost 2 bases, J lost 5 bases, and 8 bases stayed unmatched. The length of the CDR3 is 16 residues. The CDR3 coding sequence is TGTGCCAGCAGTTACCATGCGACAGGGGGCATGGAGACCCAGTACTTC. Its protein is CASSYHATGGMETQYF.

The chain links TRBV12-3 or TRBV12-4 to TRBJ2-7; 7 bases align to TRBD1. The CDR3 is made up of 14 amino acids. J gave up 0 bases and V 6 bases, and 5 bases lay outside the gene matches. The CDR3 DNA follows: TGTGCCAGCAGCACAGGGGTCGGCTCCTACGAGCAGTACTTC. Translating it yields CASSTGVGSYEQYF.

In this sample, this clonotype turned up a few times. This chain joins TRBV7-3 and TRBJ2-1, with D unclear. Trimming removed 5 bases from V and 9 bases from J, with 11 bases in between. The CDR3 consists of 12 residues. Germline assignment: CDR1 SGHTA and CDR2 FQGTGA. In nucleotides, the CDR3 is TGTGCCAGCAGCAACTTATGGGGTGAGCAGTTCTTC. This codes for CASSNLWGEQFF.

This clonotype was detected many times. The V gene is TRBV3-1, the J gene TRBJ2-1; TRBD1 aligns across 8 bases. Germline assignment: CDR1 LGHDT and CDR2 YNNKEL (reference sequence). The ends lost 3 bases at V and 4 bases at J; junction bases unmatched: 5. This CDR3 region has 15 residues. CDR3 in DNA: TGTGCCAGCAGCCACACCGGGACAGGTTACAATGAGCAGTTCTTC. Encoded protein: CASSHTGTGYNEQFF.

The table lists this clonotype with many counts. CDR3 sequence: CASSISGGHTDTQYF. As DNA, the CDR3 is TGCGCCAGCAGCATTAGCGGGGGGCACACAGATACGCAGTATTTT. The chain combines TRBV5-1 with TRBJ2-3; TRBD2 agrees at 10 bases. Germline V lookup: CDR1 SGHRS, CDR2 YFSETQ. V was pared by 4 bases and J by 2 bases, with 4 bases of the junction left unmatched. CDR3 length: 15 residues.

The V and J genes are TRBV20-1 and TRBJ2-2; TRBD2 is a possible D gene (6 bases). The CDR3 totals 11 residues. The V end lost 6 bases, the J end lost 8 bases, and 10 bases lay between the germline ends. Per germline, CDR1 DFQATT and CDR2 SNEGSKA (reference sequence). Here the CDR3 DNA reads TGCAGTGCCATTCGGGGGGGGGAGCTGTTTTTT. The encoded protein is CSAIRGGELFF.

This clonotype was picked up many times. The gene calls are TRBV28 and TRBJ1-2; 11 bases align to TRBD1. Germline V gene data show CDR1 as MDHEN and CDR2 as SYDVKM. The CDR3 consists of 15 residues. V was pared by 4 bases and J by 8 bases, with 9 bases of the junction left unmatched. CDR3 sequence reads: CASSSDRGLSRGYTF. The DNA for the CDR3 is TGTGCCAGCAGTTCGGACAGGGGGCTATCGAGGGGCTACACCTTC.

Ten or more counts support this clonotype. The chain employs TRBV20-1 and TRBJ2-3; D may correspond to TRBD1 or TRBD2 (6 bases each). This CDR3 contains 16 residues. Trimming cost V 0 bases and J 2 bases, with 15 bases left between them. Germline assignment: CDR1 DFQATT and CDR2 SNEGSKA (reference sequence). The CDR3 sequence: CSARDLEGGNTDTQYF. In DNA, the CDR3 is TGCAGTGCTAGAGATCTAGAGGGGGGCAACACAGATACGCAGTATTTT.

This clonotype was seen only a few times. The chain combines TRBV7-9 with TRBJ2-5, with 11 bases matching TRBD1. V lost 5 bases to trimming and J lost 4 bases; unmatched junction nucleotides: 9. The CDR3 spans 16 residues. Per the germline V gene, CDR1 is SEHNR and CDR2 is FQNEAQ (reference sequence). The CDR3 DNA is TGTGCCAGCAGCCCGGGACAGGGGGTGCTCCCAGAGACCCAGTACTTC. Protein: CASSPGQGVLPETQYF.

V gene TRBV6-5 combines with J gene TRBJ2-4, with D perhaps matching TRBD2 (6 bases). The CDR3 is 13 residues long. Germline lookup yields CDR1 MNHEY and CDR2 SVGAGI. Trimming took 0 bases from V and 13 from J, leaving 13 bases between them. The CDR3 spells CASSYSPAGRQYF. Written as DNA, the CDR3 is TGTGCCAGCAGTTACTCGCCGGCGGGGCGGCAGTACTTC.

This chain joins TRBV5-1 and TRBJ2-7, with D hard to call. V lost 0 bases to trimming and J lost 7 bases, with 20 bases between them. Germline V gives CDR1 SGHRS, CDR2 YFSETQ. The length of the CDR3 is 16 residues. This chain's CDR3 is CASSLGTTPYRQEQYV. CDR3 coding DNA: TGCGCCAGCAGCTTGGGCACGACACCCTATCGCCAAGAGCAGTACGTC.